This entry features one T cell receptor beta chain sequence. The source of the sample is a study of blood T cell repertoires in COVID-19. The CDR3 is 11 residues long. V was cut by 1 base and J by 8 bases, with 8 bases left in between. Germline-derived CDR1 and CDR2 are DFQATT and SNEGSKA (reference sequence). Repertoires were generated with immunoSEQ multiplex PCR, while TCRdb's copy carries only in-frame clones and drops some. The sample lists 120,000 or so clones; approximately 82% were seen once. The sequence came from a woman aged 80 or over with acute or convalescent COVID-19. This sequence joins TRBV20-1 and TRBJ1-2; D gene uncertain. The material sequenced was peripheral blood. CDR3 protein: CSARVGNGYTF. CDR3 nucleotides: TGCAGTGCTAGAGTTGGCAACGGCTACACCTTC.